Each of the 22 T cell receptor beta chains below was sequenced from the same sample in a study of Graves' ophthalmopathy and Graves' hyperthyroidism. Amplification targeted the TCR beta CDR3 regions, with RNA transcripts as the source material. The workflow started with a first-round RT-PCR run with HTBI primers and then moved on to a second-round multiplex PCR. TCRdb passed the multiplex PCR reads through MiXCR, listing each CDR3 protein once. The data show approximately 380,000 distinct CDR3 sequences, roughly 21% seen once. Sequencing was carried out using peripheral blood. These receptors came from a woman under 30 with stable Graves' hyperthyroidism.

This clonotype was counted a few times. The CDR3 DNA is TGTGCCAGCAGTGAAACGACAGAGACCGGGGAGCTGTTTTTT. Amino acid sequence: CASSETTETGELFF. The J gene is TRBJ2-2, the V gene TRBV6-1, with D maybe TRBD1 (5 bases). The CDR3 is 14 residues long. The V end was cut by 2 bases, the J end by 5 bases, with 9 bases between. Germline assignment: CDR1 MNHNS and CDR2 SASEGT.

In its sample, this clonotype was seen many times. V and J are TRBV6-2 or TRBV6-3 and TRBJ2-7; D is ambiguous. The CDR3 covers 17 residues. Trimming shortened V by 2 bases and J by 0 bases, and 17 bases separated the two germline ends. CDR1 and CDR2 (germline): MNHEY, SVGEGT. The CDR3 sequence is CASSYRSGYPFSYEQYF. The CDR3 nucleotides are TGTGCCAGCAGTTACAGGTCCGGCTACCCATTCTCCTACGAGCAGTACTTC.

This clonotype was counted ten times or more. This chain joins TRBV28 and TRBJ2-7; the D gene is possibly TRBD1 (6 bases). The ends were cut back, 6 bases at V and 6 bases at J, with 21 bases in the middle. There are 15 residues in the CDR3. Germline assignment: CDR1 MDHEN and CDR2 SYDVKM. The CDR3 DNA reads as TGTGCCAGCAGCCCCTTATTAAGGGGGAGCAGCGAGCAGTACTTC. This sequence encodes CASSPLLRGSSEQYF. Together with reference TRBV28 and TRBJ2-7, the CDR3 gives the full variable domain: DVKVTQSSRYLVKRTGEKVFLECVQDMDHENMFWYRQDPGLGLRLIYFSYDVKMKEKGDIPEGYSVSREKKERFSLILESASTNQTSMYLCASSPLLRGSSEQYFGPGTRLTVT.

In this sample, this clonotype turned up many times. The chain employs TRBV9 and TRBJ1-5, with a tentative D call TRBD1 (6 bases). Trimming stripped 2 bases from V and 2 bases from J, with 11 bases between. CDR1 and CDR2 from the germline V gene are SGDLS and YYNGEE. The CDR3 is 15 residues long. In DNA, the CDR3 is TGTGCCAGCAGCGTCAGCTCAGGGGGCAATCAGCCCCAGCATTTT. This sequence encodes CASSVSSGGNQPQHF.

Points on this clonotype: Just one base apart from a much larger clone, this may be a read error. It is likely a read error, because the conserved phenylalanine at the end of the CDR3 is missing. The CDR3 sequence: CASSRLENSPLHS. CDR3 bases: TGTGCCAGCAGCCGGCTTGAAAATTCACCCCTCCACTCT. The chain carries TRBV14 and TRBJ1-6; D is undetermined. Trimming stripped 4 bases from V and 7 bases from J, with 8 bases between. CDR1 is SGHDN and CDR2 is FVKESK in the germline V gene. The CDR3 is made up of 13 amino acids.

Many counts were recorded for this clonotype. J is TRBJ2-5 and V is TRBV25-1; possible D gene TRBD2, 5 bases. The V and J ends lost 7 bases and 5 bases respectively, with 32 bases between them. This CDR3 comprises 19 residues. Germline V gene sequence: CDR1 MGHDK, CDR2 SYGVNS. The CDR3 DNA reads TGTGCCAGCACTACACGGGCCCCACCAGCAGGACTTTTTGGTGAGACCCAGTACTTC. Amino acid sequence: CASTTRAPPAGLFGETQYF.

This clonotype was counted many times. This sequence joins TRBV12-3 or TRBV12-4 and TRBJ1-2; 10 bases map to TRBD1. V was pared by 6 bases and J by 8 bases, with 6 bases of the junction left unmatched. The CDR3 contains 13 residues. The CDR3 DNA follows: TGTGCCAGCAGCCCCGACAGGGGGCAAGGCTACACCTTC. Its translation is CASSPDRGQGYTF.

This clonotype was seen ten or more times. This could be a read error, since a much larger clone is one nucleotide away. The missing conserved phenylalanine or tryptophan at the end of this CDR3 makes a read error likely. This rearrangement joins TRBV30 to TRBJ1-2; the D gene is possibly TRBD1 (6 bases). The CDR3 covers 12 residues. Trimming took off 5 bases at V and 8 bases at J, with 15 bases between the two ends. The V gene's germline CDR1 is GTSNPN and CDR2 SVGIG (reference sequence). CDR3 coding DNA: TGTGCCTGGTCCTCCAACAGGGTAGGCTACACCTCC. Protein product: CAWSSNRVGYTS.

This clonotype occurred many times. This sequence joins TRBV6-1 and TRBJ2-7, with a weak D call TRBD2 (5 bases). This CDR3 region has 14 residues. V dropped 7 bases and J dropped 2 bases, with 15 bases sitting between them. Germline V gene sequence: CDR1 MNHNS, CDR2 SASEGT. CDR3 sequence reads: CASNLPQRTYEQYF. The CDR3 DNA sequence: TGTGCCAGCAACTTGCCCCAGCGGACCTACGAGCAGTACTTC.

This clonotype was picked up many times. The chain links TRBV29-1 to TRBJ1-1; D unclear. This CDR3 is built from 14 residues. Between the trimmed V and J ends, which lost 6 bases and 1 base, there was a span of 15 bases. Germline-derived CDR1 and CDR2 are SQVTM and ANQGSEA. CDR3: CSVQAGMGNTEAFF. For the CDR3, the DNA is TGCAGCGTCCAGGCCGGAATGGGGAACACTGAAGCTTTCTTT.

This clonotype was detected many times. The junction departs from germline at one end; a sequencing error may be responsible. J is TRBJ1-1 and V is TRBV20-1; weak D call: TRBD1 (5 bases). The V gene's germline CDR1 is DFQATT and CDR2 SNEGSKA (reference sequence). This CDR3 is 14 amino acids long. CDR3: CSARPGGLNTEAFF. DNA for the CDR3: TGCAGTGCTAGGCCCGGGGGTCTGAACACTGAAGCCTTCTTT.

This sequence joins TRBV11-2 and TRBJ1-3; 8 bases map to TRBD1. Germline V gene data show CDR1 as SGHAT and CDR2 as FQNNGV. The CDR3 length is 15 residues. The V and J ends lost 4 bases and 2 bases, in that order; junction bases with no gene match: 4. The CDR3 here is CASSSHRGAGNTIYF. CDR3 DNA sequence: TGTGCCAGCAGCTCCCACAGGGGGGCTGGAAACACCATATATTTT.

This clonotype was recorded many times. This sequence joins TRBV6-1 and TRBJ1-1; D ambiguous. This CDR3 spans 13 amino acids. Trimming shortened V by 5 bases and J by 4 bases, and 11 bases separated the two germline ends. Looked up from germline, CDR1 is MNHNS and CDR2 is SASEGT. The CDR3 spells CASSPTTSTEAFF. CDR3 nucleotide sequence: TGTGCCAGCAGTCCCACGACTTCCACTGAAGCTTTCTTT.

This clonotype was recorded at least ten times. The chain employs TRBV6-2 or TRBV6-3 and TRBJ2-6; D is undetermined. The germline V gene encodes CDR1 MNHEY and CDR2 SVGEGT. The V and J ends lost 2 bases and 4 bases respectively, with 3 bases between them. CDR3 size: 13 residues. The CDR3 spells CASSYTGANVLTF. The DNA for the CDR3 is TGTGCCAGCAGTTACACCGGGGCCAACGTCCTGACTTTC.

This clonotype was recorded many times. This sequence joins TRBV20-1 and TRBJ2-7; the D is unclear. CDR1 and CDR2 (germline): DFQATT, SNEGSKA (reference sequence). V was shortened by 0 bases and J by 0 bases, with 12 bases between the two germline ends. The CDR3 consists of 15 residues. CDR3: CSARDVDSSSYEQYF. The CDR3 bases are TGCAGTGCTAGAGATGTAGATAGCTCCTCCTACGAGCAGTACTTC.

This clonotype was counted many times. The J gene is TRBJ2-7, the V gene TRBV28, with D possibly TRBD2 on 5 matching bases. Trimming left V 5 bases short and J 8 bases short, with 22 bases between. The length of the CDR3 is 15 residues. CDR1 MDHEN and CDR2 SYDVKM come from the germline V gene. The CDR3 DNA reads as TGTGCCAGCAGTCCCCCGCGAGGGCAGGCTACTCAGCAGTACTTC. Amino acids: CASSPPRGQATQQYF.

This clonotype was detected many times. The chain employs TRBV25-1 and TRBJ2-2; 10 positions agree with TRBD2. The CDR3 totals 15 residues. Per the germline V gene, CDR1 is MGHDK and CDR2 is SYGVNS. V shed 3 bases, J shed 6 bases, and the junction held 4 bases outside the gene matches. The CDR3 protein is CASSDRAGGSGELFF. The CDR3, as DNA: TGTGCCAGCAGTGATAGAGCGGGAGGGTCCGGGGAGCTGTTTTTT. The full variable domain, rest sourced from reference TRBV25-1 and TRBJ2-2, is EADIYQTPRYLVIGTGKKITLECSQTMGHDKMYWYQQDPGMELHLIHYSYGVNSTEKGDLSSESTVSRIRTEHFPLTLESARPSHTSQYLCASSDRAGGSGELFFGEGSRLTVL.

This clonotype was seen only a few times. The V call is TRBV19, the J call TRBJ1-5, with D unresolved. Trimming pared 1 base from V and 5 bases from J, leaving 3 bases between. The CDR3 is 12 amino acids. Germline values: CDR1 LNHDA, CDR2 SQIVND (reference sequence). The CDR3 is CASSIGDQPQHF. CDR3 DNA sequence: TGTGCCAGTAGTATAGGCGATCAGCCCCAGCATTTT.

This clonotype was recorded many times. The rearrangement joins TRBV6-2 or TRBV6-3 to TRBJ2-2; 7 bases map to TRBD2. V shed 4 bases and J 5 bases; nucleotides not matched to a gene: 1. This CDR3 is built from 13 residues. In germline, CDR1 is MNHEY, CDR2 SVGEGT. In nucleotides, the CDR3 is TGTGCCAGCAGTTCGCGGGAGACCGGGGAGCTGTTTTTT. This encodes CASSSRETGELFF.

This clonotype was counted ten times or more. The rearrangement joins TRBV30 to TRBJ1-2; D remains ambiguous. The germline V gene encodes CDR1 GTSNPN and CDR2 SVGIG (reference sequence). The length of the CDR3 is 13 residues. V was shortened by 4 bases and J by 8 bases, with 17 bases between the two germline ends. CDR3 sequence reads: CAWTKERNRGYTF. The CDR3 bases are TGTGCCTGGACTAAGGAACGAAATCGCGGCTACACCTTC.

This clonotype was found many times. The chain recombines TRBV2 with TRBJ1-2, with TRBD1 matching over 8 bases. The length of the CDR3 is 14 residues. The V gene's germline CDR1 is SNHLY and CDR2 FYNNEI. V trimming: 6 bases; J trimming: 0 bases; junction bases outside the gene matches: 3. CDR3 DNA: TGTGCCAGCAGGGGGACAGGACCTAACTATGGCTACACCTTC. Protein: CASRGTGPNYGYTF. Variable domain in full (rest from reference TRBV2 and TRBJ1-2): EPEVTQTPSHQVTQMGQEVILRCVPISNHLYFYWYRQILGQKVEFLVSFYNNEISEKSEIFDDQFSVERPDGSNFTLKIRSTKLEDSAMYFCASRGTGPNYGYTFGSGTRLTVV.

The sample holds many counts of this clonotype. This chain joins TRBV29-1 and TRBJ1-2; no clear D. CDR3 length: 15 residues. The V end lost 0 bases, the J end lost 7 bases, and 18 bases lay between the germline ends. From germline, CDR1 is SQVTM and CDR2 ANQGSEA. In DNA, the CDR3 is TGCAGCGTTGAAGATCTTGGGTCCTTGGGTTCTGGCTACACCTTC. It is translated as CSVEDLGSLGSGYTF.